In its sample, the clone carrying this T cell receptor (beta chain) was seen a few times. This CDR3 comprises 17 residues. V trimming: 4 bases; J trimming: 8 bases; junction bases outside the gene matches: 18. Germline V gives CDR1 SGHRS, CDR2 YFSETQ. The data derive from a study of regulatory T cells in long-lasting Graves disease. CDR3-region Arm-PCR and iRepertoire HTBI primers produced the TCR beta libraries. Using its own MiXCR run on the multiplex PCR reads, TCRdb lists one record per CDR3 protein. The sample includes 400,000 to 500,000 distinct CDR3 sequences, around 15% seen only once; the top ten take approximately 17%. Time point defined: newly diagnosed GD, antithyroid drugs for less than 3 months. There was RNA extracted from PBMCs, and the TCR library was made from it. In this cohort, patients came from an endocrinology department located in Xi'an, China. In addition, the sample was reused for a study of T cells in Graves' hyperthyroidism and ophthalmopathy. This second study notes: Newly diagnosed patients aged 18 to 65 had hyperthyroidism of under 2 months' duration. Thyroid ultrasound and orbital computed tomography, with clinical symptoms and serum thyroxine and TRAb, informed diagnoses. The TCR CDR3 first-round RT-PCR relied on the HTBI primer set.

The specimen was peripheral blood mononuclear cells (PBMCs), collected at new diagnosis, from a patient treated with antithyroid drugs. The chain joins TRBV5-1 to TRBJ2-1, with 7 bases that match TRBD2. This TCR came from a woman aged 45-59 years with Graves disease. The CDR3: CASSRSLGGRAEDEQFF. CDR3 nucleotide sequence: TGCGCCAGCAGCCGCTCTTTGGGTGGGAGGGCCGAAGATGAGCAGTTCTTC.